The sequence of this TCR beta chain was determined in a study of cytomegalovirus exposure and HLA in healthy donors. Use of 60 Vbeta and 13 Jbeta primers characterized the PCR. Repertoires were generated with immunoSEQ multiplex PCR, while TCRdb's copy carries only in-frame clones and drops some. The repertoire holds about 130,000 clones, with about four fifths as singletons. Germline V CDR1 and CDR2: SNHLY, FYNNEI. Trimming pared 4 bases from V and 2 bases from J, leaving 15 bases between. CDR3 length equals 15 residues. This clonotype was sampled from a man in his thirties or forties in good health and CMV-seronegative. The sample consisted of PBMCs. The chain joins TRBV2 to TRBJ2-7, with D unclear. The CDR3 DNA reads TGTGCCAGCAGTGGGATGCGGCTAGATCCCTACGAGCAGTACTTC. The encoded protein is CASSGMRLDPYEQYF.